What follows are 24 T cell receptor beta chains derived from one specimen sequenced in a study of blood T cell repertoires in COVID-19 (dated by TCRdb to about 2020). Library construction relied on the immunoSEQ multiplex PCR assay. TCRdb carries this immuneACCESS record with in-frame sequences only. Its versions omit some clonotypes, under half of them owing to an unresolved V gene in the studies checked, with the rest unexplained. Across this sample there are some 100,000 clones, with just under 95% seen only once. The biggest ten clones account for around 5.7% of the sample. Source material: peripheral blood. These receptors were taken from a man in his 70s with acute or convalescent COVID-19.

The chain recombines TRBV28 with TRBJ2-1, with D perhaps TRBD2 (6 bases). V lost 3 bases and J 0 bases, leaving 18 bases between the germline ends. Germline CDR1 reads MDHEN; CDR2 reads SYDVKM. The CDR3 runs 18 residues. The CDR3 reads CASSFYPIGGDSYNEQFF. As DNA, the CDR3 is TGTGCCAGCAGTTTCTACCCAATCGGCGGGGACTCCTACAATGAGCAGTTCTTC. Full variable domain (rest looked up from reference TRBV28 and TRBJ2-1): DVKVTQSSRYLVKRTGEKVFLECVQDMDHENMFWYRQDPGLGLRLIYFSYDVKMKEKGDIPEGYSVSREKKERFSLILESASTNQTSMYLCASSFYPIGGDSYNEQFFGPGTRLTVL.

This chain connects TRBV7-9 to TRBJ2-7; D is ambiguous. Germline V CDR1 and CDR2: SEHNR, FQNEAQ (reference sequence). The CDR3 sequence is 16 residues long. The V gene lost 1 base and the J gene lost 0 bases, with 13 bases spanning the gap. The CDR3 bases are TGTGCCAGCAGCTTAGTATCCAGTTCAGACTCCTACGAGCAGTACTTC. This gives the protein CASSLVSSSDSYEQYF.

J is TRBJ2-5 and V is TRBV7-8; D is possibly TRBD1 (5 bases). V was shortened by 3 bases and J by 4 bases, with 12 bases between the two germline ends. CDR3 length: 14 amino acids. Germline CDR1 and CDR2: SGHVS and FQNEAQ. The CDR3: CASSFSGLRETQYF. CDR3 coding DNA: TGTGCCAGCAGCTTTTCAGGGCTACGAGAGACCCAGTACTTC. Full variable domain (remainder filled in from reference TRBV7-8 and TRBJ2-5): GAGVSQSPRYKVAKRGQDVALRCDPISGHVSLFWYQQALGQGPEFLTYFQNEAQLDKSGLPSDRFFAERPEGSVSTLKIQRTQQEDSAVYLCASSFSGLRETQYFGPGTRLLVL.

This rearrangement joins TRBV24-1 to TRBJ2-1; possibly TRBD1 for D (5 bases). Germline V gene data show CDR1 as KGHDR and CDR2 as SFDVKD. CDR3 length equals 15 residues. Trimming took off 4 bases at V and 8 bases at J, with 17 bases between the two ends. CDR3 coding DNA: TGTGCCACCAGTGACCTTCGTTATGACAGTTATGAGCAGTTCTTC. Amino acid sequence: CATSDLRYDSYEQFF.

This sequence joins TRBV6-5 and TRBJ2-5; 7 bases fit TRBD2. In germline, CDR1 is MNHEY, CDR2 SVGAGI. The CDR3 is 13 residues long. The V gene end was trimmed by 8 bases and the J gene end by 2 bases; junction bases not matched to a gene: 5. CDR3: CASGWRGQETQYF. CDR3 nucleotide sequence: TGTGCCAGCGGGTGGCGGGGGCAAGAGACCCAGTACTTC.

The rearrangement joins TRBV7-2 to TRBJ2-2; TRBD2 agrees at 8 bases. V lost 1 base, J lost 6 bases, and 4 bases stayed unmatched. CDR3 size: 15 residues. CDR1 is SGHTA and CDR2 is FQGNSA in the germline V gene. This chain's CDR3 is CASSLGRGAAGELFF. The CDR3 DNA reads TGTGCCAGCAGCTTAGGGCGGGGGGCTGCCGGGGAGCTGTTTTTT.

The chain is built from TRBV28 and TRBJ1-2; D remains ambiguous. This CDR3 is 15 amino acids long. The germline CDR1 and CDR2 sequences are MDHEN and SYDVKM. V was shortened by 0 bases and J by 2 bases, with 10 bases between the two germline ends. The CDR3 nucleotides are TGTGCCAGCAGTTTATGGGAAGACATGAACTATGGCTACACCTTC. Translating it yields CASSLWEDMNYGYTF.

This chain links TRBV27 with TRBJ2-7; 7 positions match TRBD2. CDR3 length equals 12 residues. CDR1 MNHEY and CDR2 SMNVEV come from the germline V gene (reference sequence). The V and J ends lost 1 base and 7 bases, in that order; junction bases with no gene match: 1. This chain's CDR3 is CASSLLGGEQYF. CDR3 nucleotides: TGTGCCAGCAGTTTATTGGGGGGGGAGCAGTACTTC.

The chain links TRBV11-2 to TRBJ2-3; 12 bases line up with TRBD2. The CDR3 totals 16 residues. The V gene end was trimmed by 6 bases and the J gene end by 3 bases; junction bases not matched to a gene: 7. CDR1 and CDR2 from the germline V gene are SGHAT and FQNNGV. The CDR3 DNA reads as TGTGCCAGCAGAAAACTTCTAGCGGGAGGGACAGATACGCAGTATTTT. This codes for CASRKLLAGGTDTQYF.

The chain is built from TRBV5-4 and TRBJ1-2; 9 bases fit TRBD1. Trimming removed 5 bases from V and 0 bases from J; junction bases left unmatched: 8. CDR1 is SGHNT, CDR2 YYREEE, per germline (reference sequence). The length of the CDR3 is 16 residues. Written as DNA, the CDR3 is TGTGCCAGCAGACCGCCGACAGGGGGGACTAACTATGGCTACACCTTC. Its protein product is CASRPPTGGTNYGYTF.

This chain's CDR3 is CASRKDRGWDTGELFF. DNA of the CDR3: TGTGCCAGCAGAAAGGACAGGGGGTGGGACACCGGGGAGCTGTTTTTT. The chain employs TRBV7-8 and TRBJ2-2, with TRBD1 identical over 10 bases. Per the germline V gene, CDR1 is SGHVS and CDR2 is FQNEAQ. Losses at the gene ends were 6 bases for V and 3 bases for J; bases not matched to a gene: 7. There are 16 residues in the CDR3.

The chain uses TRBV3-1 (or the pseudogene TRBV3-2) and TRBJ2-7; TRBD1 aligns across 7 bases. The CDR3 covers 14 residues. CDR1 LGHDT and CDR2 YNNKEL come from the germline V gene (reference sequence). V was clipped by 0 bases and J by 5 bases; unmatched bases: 4. CDR3 DNA: TGTGCCAGCAGCCAAGAGACAGGGTTTAACGAGCAGTACTTC. Its translation is CASSQETGFNEQYF.

This chain links TRBV7-9 with TRBJ1-3; D gene unclear. CDR3 length: 13 amino acids. The V and J ends lost 0 bases and 10 bases respectively, with 10 bases between them. Germline CDR1 SEHNR, CDR2 FQNEAQ (reference sequence). CDR3: CASSLADGETIYF. The CDR3 DNA reads as TGTGCCAGCAGCTTAGCGGACGGGGAAACCATATATTTT. The full variable domain, its missing parts supplied by reference TRBV7-9 and TRBJ1-3, is DTGVSQNPRHKITKRGQNVTFRCDPISEHNRLYWYRQTLGQGPEFLTYFQNEAQLEKSRLLSDRFSAERPKGSFSTLEIQRTEQGDSAMYLCASSLADGETIYFGEGSWLTVV.

The J gene is TRBJ1-2, the V gene TRBV7-9, with no clear D. This CDR3 region has 14 residues. Germline V CDR1 and CDR2: SEHNR, FQNEAQ (reference sequence). Trimming pared 1 base from V and 5 bases from J, leaving 11 bases between. The CDR3 bases are TGTGCCAGCAGCTTAGACGGCAGCGCATATGGCTACACCTTC. Translating it yields CASSLDGSAYGYTF.

The chain employs TRBV10-3 and TRBJ2-3, with D hard to call. V dropped 2 bases and J dropped 2 bases, with 8 bases sitting between them. The CDR3 covers 14 residues. CDR1 is ENHRY and CDR2 is SYGVKD in the germline V gene. The CDR3 protein is CAISEGSLTDTQYF. The CDR3 coding sequence is TGTGCCATCAGTGAGGGCTCCCTCACAGATACGCAGTATTTT.

The chain is built from TRBV9 and TRBJ2-3; TRBD2 is a possible D gene (6 bases). V lost 4 bases to trimming and J lost 0 bases, with 15 bases between them. CDR3 length equals 16 residues. Germline assignment: CDR1 SGDLS and CDR2 YYNGEE. CDR3 protein: CASSNRVGLSTDTQYF. CDR3 sequence (DNA): TGTGCCAGCAGCAATCGGGTAGGACTAAGCACAGATACGCAGTATTTT. Supplemented by reference TRBV9 and TRBJ2-3, the full variable domain reads DSGVTQTPKHLITATGQRVTLRCSPRSGDLSVYWYQQSLDQGLQFLIQYYNGEERAKGNILERFSAQQFPDLHSELNLSSLELGDSALYFCASSNRVGLSTDTQYFGPGTRLTVL.

V gene TRBV7-8 combines with J gene TRBJ1-1; perhaps TRBD1 as D (5 bases). V shed 3 bases and J shed 1 base, with 9 bases lying between them. CDR3 length: 14 amino acids. CDR1 and CDR2 (germline): SGHVS, FQNEAQ. DNA for the CDR3: TGTGCCAGCAGCTTGGACAAGGGGAACACTGAAGCTTTCTTT. This gives the protein CASSLDKGNTEAFF.

V and J are TRBV29-1 and TRBJ1-1; 9 bases match TRBD1. V shed 6 bases and J 4 bases; nucleotides not matched to a gene: 3. CDR1 is SQVTM, CDR2 ANQGSEA, per germline. This CDR3 has 12 residues. The CDR3 DNA follows: TGCAGCGTCTCGGACAGGGGCACTGAAGCTTTCTTT. Translating it yields CSVSDRGTEAFF.

The table lists this clone with a few counts. The genes are TRBV5-5 and TRBJ1-2; D gene unclear. CDR3 size: 13 residues. From germline, CDR1 is SGHKS and CDR2 YYEKEE (reference sequence). The ends were cut back, 4 bases at V and 6 bases at J, with 13 bases in the middle. CDR3 DNA sequence: TGTGCCAGCAGCCTGGAGGTCCGGGATGGCTACACCTTC. Residues: CASSLEVRDGYTF.

The rearrangement uses TRBV3-1 (or the pseudogene TRBV3-2) and TRBJ2-3; D not resolved. Per the germline V gene, CDR1 is LGHDT and CDR2 is YNNKEL (reference sequence). The germline V and J ends were trimmed by 1 base and 9 bases, with 8 bases remaining between them. The CDR3 is 12 residues long. The CDR3 sequence: CASSQVRQTQYF. The DNA for the CDR3 is TGTGCCAGCAGCCAAGTGAGGCAGACGCAGTATTTT.

The chain combines TRBV27 with TRBJ2-7, with TRBD1 matching 10 bases. V lost 6 bases, J lost 6 bases, and 8 bases stayed unmatched. There are 14 residues in the CDR3. Germline CDR1 is MNHEY and CDR2 is SMNVEV (reference sequence). The CDR3 sequence is CASSDTGTGAEQYF. The CDR3 DNA sequence: TGTGCCAGCAGCGATACCGGGACAGGGGCCGAGCAGTACTTC.

V usage is TRBV6-5 and J usage is TRBJ1-6, with a weak D call TRBD1 (5 bases). The germline gives CDR1 MNHEY, CDR2 SVGAGI. Trimming shortened V by 3 bases and J by 7 bases, and 10 bases separated the two germline ends. The CDR3 contains 14 residues. The CDR3 loop is CASSYQGHNSPLHF. Here the CDR3 DNA reads TGTGCCAGCAGTTATCAGGGCCACAATTCACCCCTCCACTTT.

This rearrangement joins TRBV6-4 to TRBJ2-1; maybe TRBD1 (5 bases). Germline CDR1 and CDR2: MRHNA and SNTAGT. Between the trimmed V and J ends, which lost 2 bases and 4 bases, there was a span of 15 bases. This CDR3 comprises 16 residues. The CDR3 DNA reads as TGTGCCAGCAGTGACGGGGCAGGCTGGGGATACAATGAGCAGTTCTTC. Its protein product is CASSDGAGWGYNEQFF.

The rearrangement uses TRBV7-2 and TRBJ2-5; 12 bases are shared with TRBD1. There are 17 residues in the CDR3. Germline assignment: CDR1 SGHTA and CDR2 FQGNSA. J lost 0 bases, V lost 1 base, and 3 bases had no gene match. The CDR3: CASSLGDRGHNQETQYF. In DNA form, the CDR3 reads TGTGCCAGCAGCTTAGGGGACAGGGGGCATAACCAAGAGACCCAGTACTTC.